The rows below give T cell receptor beta chains drawn from one sample of a study of blood T cells in healthy people across ages. Each CDR3 protein gets one entry after TCRdb re-called the 5' RACE reads with MiXCR. The sample includes fewer than 1.5 million distinct CDR3 sequences, roughly 40% of them seen just once. Source material: blood. The receptors here all came from a woman aged 18-35 years in good health. CDR3s include the opening cysteine and the closing phenylalanine or tryptophan. Fields, in order: D gene, J gene, clone size, V gene, CDR3 protein, CDR3 DNA. A D gene is named only where the DNA matches it firmly. Clone size appears in some rows only: once, few, many, or a class for an expanded clone.

>.|TRBJ2-7|.|TRBV14
CASSPQAQVGYEQYF
TGTGCCAGCAGCCCCCAGGCCCAGGTCGGATACGAGCAGTACTTC
>TRBD1|TRBJ1-2|.|TRBV6-1
CASSEAGWDSIIYGYTF
TGTGCCAGCAGTGAAGCGGGTTGGGACAGTATAATCTATGGCTACACCTTC
>.|TRBJ2-4|.|TRBV5-6
CASSLITGPIVAKNIQYF
TGTGCCAGCAGCCTTATAACAGGGCCGATAGTGGCCAAAAACATTCAGTACTTC
>TRBD1|TRBJ1-4|.|TRBV5-5
CASSPTGQGTMFF
TGTGCCAGCAGCCCGACGGGACAGGGTACGATGTTTTTT
>.|TRBJ2-7|few|TRBV20-1
CSARPGQLSYEQYF
TGCAGTGCCCGTCCCGGACAGCTCTCCTACGAGCAGTACTTC
>TRBD1|TRBJ1-2|.|TRBV12-3/TRBV12-4
CASRYSGTGDHGYTF
TGTGCCAGCAGATACTCCGGGACAGGGGATCATGGCTACACCTTC
>TRBD1|TRBJ1-3|.|TRBV11-2
CASSQQFSGTGLGREGNTIYF
TGTGCCAGCAGCCAGCAGTTTTCCGGGACAGGGTTAGGTCGTGAGGGAAACACCATATATTTT
>TRBD1|TRBJ1-6|few|TRBV4-1
CASSQDRGYNSPLHF
TGTGCCAGCAGCCAGGACAGGGGGTATAATTCACCCCTCCACTTT
>.|TRBJ2-6|few|TRBV7-2
CASSLPNSYVSSGANVLTF
TGTGCCAGCAGCTTACCCAACAGCTATGTGAGCTCTGGGGCCAACGTCCTGACTTTC
>TRBD1|TRBJ1-2|few|TRBV20-1
CSARGQGDYYGYTF
TGCAGTGCTAGGGGACAGGGTGACTACTATGGCTACACCTTC
>.|TRBJ2-7|few|TRBV25-1
CASSEYFPGTDYEQYF
TGTGCCAGCAGTGAATATTTCCCTGGGACGGACTACGAGCAGTACTTC
>.|TRBJ2-7|.|TRBV20-1
CSAMVGAYEQYF
TGCAGTGCTATGGTAGGGGCCTACGAGCAGTACTTC
>.|TRBJ2-2|.|TRBV6-6
CASTASITGELFF
TGTGCCAGTACCGCATCGATCACCGGGGAGCTGTTTTTT
>TRBD2|TRBJ2-4|few|TRBV4-1
CASSQDGDSWGGKNIQYF
TGCGCCAGCAGCCAAGATGGGGACTCATGGGGGGGAAAAAACATTCAGTACTTC
>.|TRBJ2-2|few|TRBV11-2
CASSLDMAGRELFF
TGTGCCAGCAGCTTAGATATGGCGGGCAGGGAGCTGTTTTTT
>TRBD1|TRBJ2-5|few|TRBV12-3/TRBV12-4
CASSSPDRGIETQYF
TGTGCCAGCAGTTCCCCGGACAGGGGCATTGAGACCCAGTACTTC
>TRBD1|TRBJ2-5|few|TRBV20-1
CSANTGAETQYF
TGCAGTGCTAACACAGGGGCAGAGACCCAGTACTTC
>.|TRBJ2-7|.|TRBV20-1
CSARSQYEQYF
TGCAGTGCTAGGTCCCAGTACGAGCAGTACTTC
>.|TRBJ1-1|.|TRBV5-1
CASGRGLQNTEAFF
TGCGCCAGCGGCCGGGGACTTCAGAACACTGAAGCTTTCTTT
>.|TRBJ1-6|.|TRBV25-1
CASSVRGGNSPLHF
TGTGCCAGCAGTGTTAGGGGGGGAAATTCACCCCTCCACTTT
>.|TRBJ1-2|few|TRBV12-3/TRBV12-4
CASSGVGLYGYTF
TGTGCCAGCAGCGGGGTGGGGCTCTATGGCTACACCTTC
>TRBD2|TRBJ2-1|.|TRBV27
CASSLSWGTTQPKSEQFF
TGTGCCAGCAGTTTAAGTTGGGGGACTACCCAACCTAAGAGCGAGCAGTTCTTC
>TRBD1|TRBJ2-7|.|TRBV27
CASSLEGPYRGPTSEQYF
TGTGCCAGCAGTTTAGAGGGCCCGTACAGGGGACCCACCAGCGAGCAGTACTTC
>.|TRBJ1-6|.|TRBV18
CASSPSGLLQGSPLHF
TGTGCCAGCTCACCGTCGGGACTCCTACAAGGTTCACCCCTCCACTTT
>TRBD1|TRBJ2-5|.|TRBV20-1
CSAGRDRGKTQYF
TGCAGTGCTGGCCGGGACAGGGGGAAGACCCAGTACTTC
>.|TRBJ1-1|.|TRBV20-1
CSARGGGSGAKNTEAFF
TGCAGTGCTAGAGGAGGAGGGTCGGGGGCTAAGAACACTGAAGCTTTCTTT
>.|TRBJ2-5|.|TRBV15
CATSKNIPLYQETQYF
TGTGCCACCAGCAAGAATATCCCCTTGTACCAAGAGACCCAGTACTTC
>.|TRBJ2-5|many|TRBV10-3
CAISGAGRIQETQYF
TGTGCCATCAGTGGGGCAGGGAGAATCCAAGAGACCCAGTACTTC
>.|TRBJ2-7|few|TRBV4-2
CASSQVWTDNEQYF
TGTGCCAGCAGCCAAGTTTGGACAGACAATGAGCAGTACTTC
>.|TRBJ2-5|.|TRBV2
CASFGGGLSPQETQYF
TGTGCCAGCTTTGGGGGGGGCCTAAGCCCCCAAGAGACCCAGTACTTC
>.|TRBJ2-1|few|TRBV6-5
CASRRRDVAYNEQFF
TGTGCCAGCAGACGCCGGGACGTCGCCTACAATGAGCAGTTCTTC
>.|TRBJ2-3|.|TRBV21-1
CASSGTQYF
TGTGCCAGTAGCGGTACGCAGTATTTT
>.|TRBJ2-1|few|TRBV5-1
CASSPGGGHLTYNEQFF
TGCGCCAGCAGTCCTGGCGGGGGACACCTGACCTACAATGAGCAGTTCTTC
>.|TRBJ2-2|.|TRBV5-1
CASSLGQGFAGELFF
TGCGCCAGCAGCTTGGGTCAGGGCTTTGCCGGGGAGCTGTTTTTT
>.|TRBJ2-2|.|TRBV29-1
CSVPGPALGTGELFF
TGCAGCGTCCCCGGCCCTGCCCTTGGGACCGGGGAGCTGTTTTTT
>TRBD2|TRBJ2-3|.|TRBV7-2
CASSLARGGTDTQYF
TGTGCCAGCAGCTTAGCCCGGGGGGGGACAGATACGCAGTATTTT
>TRBD1|TRBJ2-7|many|TRBV28
CASSSTGTGRAYEQYF
TGTGCCAGCAGTTCAACCGGGACAGGGAGGGCCTACGAGCAGTACTTC
>.|TRBJ2-2|.|TRBV25-1
CASRGTGRNTGELFF
TGTGCCAGCAGGGGGACGGGGAGGAACACCGGGGAGCTGTTTTTT
>.|TRBJ2-1|.|TRBV9
CASSVQGWGARNEQFF
TGTGCCAGCAGCGTACAGGGCTGGGGGGCTCGCAATGAGCAGTTCTTC